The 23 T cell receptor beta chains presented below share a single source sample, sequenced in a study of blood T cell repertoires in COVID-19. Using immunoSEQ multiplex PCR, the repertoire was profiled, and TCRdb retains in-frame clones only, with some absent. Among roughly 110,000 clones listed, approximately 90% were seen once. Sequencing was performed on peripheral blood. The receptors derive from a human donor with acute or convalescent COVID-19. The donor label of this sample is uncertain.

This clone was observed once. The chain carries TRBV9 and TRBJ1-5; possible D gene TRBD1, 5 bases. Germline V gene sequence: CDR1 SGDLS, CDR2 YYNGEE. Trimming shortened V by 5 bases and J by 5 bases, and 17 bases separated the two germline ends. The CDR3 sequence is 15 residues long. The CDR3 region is CASRDGGGTHQPQHF. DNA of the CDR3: TGTGCCAGCAGGGACGGTGGGGGGACGCATCAGCCCCAGCATTTT.

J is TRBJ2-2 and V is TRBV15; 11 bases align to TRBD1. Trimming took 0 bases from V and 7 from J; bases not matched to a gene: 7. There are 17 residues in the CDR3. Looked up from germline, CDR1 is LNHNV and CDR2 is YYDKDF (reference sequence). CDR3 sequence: CATSRDLGQGAIGELFF. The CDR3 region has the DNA TGTGCCACCAGCAGAGATCTAGGACAGGGGGCGATCGGGGAGCTGTTTTTT. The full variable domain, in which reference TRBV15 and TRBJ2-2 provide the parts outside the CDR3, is DAMVIQNPRYQVTQFGKPVTLSCSQTLNHNVMYWYQQKSSQAPKLLFHYYDKDFNNEADTPDNFQSRRPNTSFCFLDIRSPGLGDTAMYLCATSRDLGQGAIGELFFGEGSRLTVL.

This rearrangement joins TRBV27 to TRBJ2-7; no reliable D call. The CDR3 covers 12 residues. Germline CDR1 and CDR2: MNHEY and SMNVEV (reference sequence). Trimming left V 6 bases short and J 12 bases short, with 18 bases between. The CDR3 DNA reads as TGTGCCAGCAGCCCCCCTTCTGAGTTCGGGTACTTC. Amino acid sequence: CASSPPSEFGYF.

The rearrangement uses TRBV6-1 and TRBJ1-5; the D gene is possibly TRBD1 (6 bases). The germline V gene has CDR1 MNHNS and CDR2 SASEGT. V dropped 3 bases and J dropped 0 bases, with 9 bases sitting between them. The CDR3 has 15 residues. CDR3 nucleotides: TGTGCCAGCAGTGAGCAGGGGTATAGCAATCAGCCCCAGCATTTT. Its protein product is CASSEQGYSNQPQHF.

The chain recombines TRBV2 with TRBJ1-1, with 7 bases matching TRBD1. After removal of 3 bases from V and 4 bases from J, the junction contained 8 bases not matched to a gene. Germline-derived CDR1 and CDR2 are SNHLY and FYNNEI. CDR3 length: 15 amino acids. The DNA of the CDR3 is TGTGCCAGCAGTGATGTGACAGGGTCGGGCACTGAAGCTTTCTTT. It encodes CASSDVTGSGTEAFF.

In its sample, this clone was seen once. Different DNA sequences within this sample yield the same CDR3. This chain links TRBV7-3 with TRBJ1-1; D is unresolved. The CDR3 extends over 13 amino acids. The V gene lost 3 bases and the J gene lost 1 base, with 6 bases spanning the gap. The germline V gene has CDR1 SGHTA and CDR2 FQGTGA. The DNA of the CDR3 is TGTGCCAGCAGCTTTACGGGGAACACTGAAGCTTTCTTT. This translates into CASSFTGNTEAFF.

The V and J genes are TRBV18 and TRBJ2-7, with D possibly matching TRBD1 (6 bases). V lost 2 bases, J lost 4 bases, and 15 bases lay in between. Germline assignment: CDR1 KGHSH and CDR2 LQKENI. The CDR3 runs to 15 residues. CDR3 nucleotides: TGTGCCAGCTCACCAGACAGGACGCCGTGGTACGAGCAGTACTTC. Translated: CASSPDRTPWYEQYF.

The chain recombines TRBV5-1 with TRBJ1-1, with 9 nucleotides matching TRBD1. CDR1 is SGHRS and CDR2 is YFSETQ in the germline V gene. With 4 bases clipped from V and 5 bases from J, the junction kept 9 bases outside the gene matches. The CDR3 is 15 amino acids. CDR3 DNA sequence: TGCGCCAGCAGCCCCGGACAGGGGTTAGGGACTGAAGCTTTCTTT. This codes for CASSPGQGLGTEAFF.

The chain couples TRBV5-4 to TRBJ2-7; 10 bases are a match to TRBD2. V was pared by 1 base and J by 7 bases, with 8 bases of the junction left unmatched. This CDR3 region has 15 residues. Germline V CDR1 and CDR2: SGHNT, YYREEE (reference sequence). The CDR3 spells CASSLWVAGGGEQYF. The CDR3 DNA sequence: TGTGCCAGCAGCTTGTGGGTAGCGGGAGGTGGGGAGCAGTACTTC.

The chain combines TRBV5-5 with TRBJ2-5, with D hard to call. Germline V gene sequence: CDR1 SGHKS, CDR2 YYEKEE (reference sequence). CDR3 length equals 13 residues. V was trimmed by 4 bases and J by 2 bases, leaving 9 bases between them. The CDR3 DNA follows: TGTGCCAGCAGCGAGTATCTTCAAGAGACCCAGTACTTC. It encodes CASSEYLQETQYF. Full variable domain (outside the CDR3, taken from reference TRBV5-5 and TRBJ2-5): DAGVTQSPTHLIKTRGQQVTLRCSPISGHKSVSWYQQVLGQGPQFIFQYYEKEERGRGNFPDRFSARQFPNYSSELNVNALLLGDSALYLCASSEYLQETQYFGPGTRLLVL.

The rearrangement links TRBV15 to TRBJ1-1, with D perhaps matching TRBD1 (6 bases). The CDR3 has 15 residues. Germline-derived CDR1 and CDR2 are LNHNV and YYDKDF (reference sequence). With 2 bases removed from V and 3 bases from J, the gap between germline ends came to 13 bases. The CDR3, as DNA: TGTGCCACCAGCAGAAGAACCTACAGGGACACTGAAGCTTTCTTT. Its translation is CATSRRTYRDTEAFF.

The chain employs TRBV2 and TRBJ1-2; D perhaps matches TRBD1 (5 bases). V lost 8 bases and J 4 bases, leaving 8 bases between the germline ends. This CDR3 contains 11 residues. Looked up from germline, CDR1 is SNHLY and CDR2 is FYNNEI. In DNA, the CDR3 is TGTGCCAGCCCGGGACTCTATGGCTACACCTTC. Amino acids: CASPGLYGYTF.

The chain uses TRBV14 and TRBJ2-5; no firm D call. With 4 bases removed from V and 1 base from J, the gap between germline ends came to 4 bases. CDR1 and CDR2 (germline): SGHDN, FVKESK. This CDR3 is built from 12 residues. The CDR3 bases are TGTGCCAGCAGCCGGCCCCAAGAGACCCAGTACTTC. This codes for CASSRPQETQYF.

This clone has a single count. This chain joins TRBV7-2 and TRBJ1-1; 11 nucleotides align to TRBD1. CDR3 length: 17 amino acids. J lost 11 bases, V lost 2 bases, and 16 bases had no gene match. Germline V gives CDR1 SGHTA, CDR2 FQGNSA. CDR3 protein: CASSLTGTGGQRTSAFF. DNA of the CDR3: TGTGCCAGCAGCTTAACTGGGACAGGGGGGCAGAGAACGTCGGCTTTCTTT.

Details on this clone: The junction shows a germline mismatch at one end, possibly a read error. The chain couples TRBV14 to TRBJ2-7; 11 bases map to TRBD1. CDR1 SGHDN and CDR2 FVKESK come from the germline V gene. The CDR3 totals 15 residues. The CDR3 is CSSSELGQGAYEQYF. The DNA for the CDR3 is TGTTCCAGCAGCGAACTGGGACAGGGGGCCTACGAGCAGTACTTC.

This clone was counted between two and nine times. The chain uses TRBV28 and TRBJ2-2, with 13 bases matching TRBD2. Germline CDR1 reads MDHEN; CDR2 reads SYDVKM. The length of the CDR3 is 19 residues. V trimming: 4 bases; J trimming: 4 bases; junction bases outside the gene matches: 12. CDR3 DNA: TGTGCCAGCAGTTCCGCCGGACTAGCGGGAGAAGGATCCACCGGGGAGCTGTTTTTT. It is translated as CASSSAGLAGEGSTGELFF.

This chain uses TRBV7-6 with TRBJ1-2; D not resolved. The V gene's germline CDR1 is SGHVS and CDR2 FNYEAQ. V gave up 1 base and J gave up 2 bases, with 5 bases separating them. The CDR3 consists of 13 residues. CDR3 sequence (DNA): TGTGCCAGCAGCTTAGGCGGGAACTATGGCTACACCTTC. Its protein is CASSLGGNYGYTF.

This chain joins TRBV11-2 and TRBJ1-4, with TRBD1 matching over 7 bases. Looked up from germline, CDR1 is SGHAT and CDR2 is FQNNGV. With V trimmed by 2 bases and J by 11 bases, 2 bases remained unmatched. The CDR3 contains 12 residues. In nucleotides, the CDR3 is TGTGCCAGCAGCTTACTAGGGGGCAAACTGTTTTTT. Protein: CASSLLGGKLFF. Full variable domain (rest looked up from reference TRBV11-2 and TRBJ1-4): EAGVAQSPRYKIIEKRQSVAFWCNPISGHATLYWYQQILGQGPKLLIQFQNNGVVDDSQLPKDRFSAERLKGVDSTLKIQPAKLEDSAVYLCASSLLGGKLFFGSGTQLSVL.

The CDR3: CASSQTGGTQYF. DNA for the CDR3: TGTGCCAGCAGCCAAACGGGGGGTACGCAGTATTTT. This sequence joins TRBV7-3 and TRBJ2-3, with 7 bases fitting TRBD2. The CDR3 extends over 12 amino acids. With 5 bases clipped from V and 8 bases from J, the junction kept 4 bases outside the gene matches. Germline CDR1 is SGHTA and CDR2 is FQGTGA.

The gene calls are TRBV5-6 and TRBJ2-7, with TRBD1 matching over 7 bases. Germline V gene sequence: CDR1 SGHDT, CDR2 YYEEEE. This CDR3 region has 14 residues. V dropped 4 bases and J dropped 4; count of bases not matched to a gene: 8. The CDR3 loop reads CASSDYRGMYEQYF. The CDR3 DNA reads TGTGCCAGCAGCGACTACAGGGGTATGTACGAGCAGTACTTC. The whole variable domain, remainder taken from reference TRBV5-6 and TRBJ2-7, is DAGVTQSPTHLIKTRGQQVTLRCSPKSGHDTVSWYQQALGQGPQFIFQYYEEEERQRGNFPDRFSGHQFPNYSSELNVNALLLGDSALYLCASSDYRGMYEQYFGPGTRLTVT.

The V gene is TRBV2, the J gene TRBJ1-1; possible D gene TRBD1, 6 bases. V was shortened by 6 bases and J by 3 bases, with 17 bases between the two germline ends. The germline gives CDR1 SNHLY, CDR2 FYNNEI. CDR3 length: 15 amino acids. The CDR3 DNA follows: TGTGCCAGCAGCCATTATGGGACATCCGACACTGAAGCTTTCTTT. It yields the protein CASSHYGTSDTEAFF.

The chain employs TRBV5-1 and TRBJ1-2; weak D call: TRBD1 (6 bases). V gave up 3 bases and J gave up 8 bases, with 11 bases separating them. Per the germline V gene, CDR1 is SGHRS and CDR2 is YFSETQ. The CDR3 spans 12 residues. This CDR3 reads CASSYDRNGYTF. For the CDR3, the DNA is TGCGCCAGCAGCTACGACAGGAACGGCTACACCTTC.

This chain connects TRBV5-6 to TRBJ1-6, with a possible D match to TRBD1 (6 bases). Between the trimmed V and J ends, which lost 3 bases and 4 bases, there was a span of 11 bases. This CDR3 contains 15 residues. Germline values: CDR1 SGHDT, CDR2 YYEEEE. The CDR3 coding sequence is TGTGCCAGCAGCTCTATACAGGGTTATAATTCACCCCTCCACTTT. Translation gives CASSSIQGYNSPLHF.